Reported below is one TCR beta chain. This entry belongs to a study of blood T cell repertoires in COVID-19. Study-level information: From T cells, B-cell-depleted T cells, or PBMCs came the material, which was cDNA or gDNA.

TCRdb's table, derived via immunoSEQ multiplex PCR, lists solely in-frame clones and lacks some. Of under 200,000 clones in the sample, around 77% are singletons; the top ten hold 6.5% to 7%. The J segment lost 9 bases and the V segment lost 3 bases, leaving 11 bases of the junction unmatched. This CDR3 contains 15 residues. From germline, CDR1 is DFQATT and CDR2 SNEGSKA (reference sequence). The receptor's source is a man aged 65 to 79 with active or convalescent COVID-19. The rearrangement links TRBV20-1 to TRBJ2-1; 10 bases are shared with TRBD2. The sequencing sample was made of peripheral blood. The CDR3 DNA is TGCAGTGCTAGTCGGTCTAGCGGGGGTTTCAGTGAGCAGTTCTTC. Its protein product is CSASRSSGGFSEQFF.